This T cell receptor (beta chain) was sequenced in a study of shared clonotypes between healthy human individuals. The overall study: Per donor, three plates held CD4 naive cells, three held CD4 memory, two held CD8 naive and one held CD8 memory.

Points from the study as a whole: Some clonotypes were shared by all four sorted-subset donors, while others were not shared. The non-shared ones had lower generation probabilities than the shared ones. In several donors, about 5% of naive CD4 clonotypes appeared in common. Researchers found naive subsets generally carried larger estimated richness than memory subsets.

The method was immunoSEQ multiplex PCR; TCRdb's version includes in-frame clones alone and lacks a portion of them. Of 2,500,000 or so clones in the sample, more than 80% were seen once. As for this clone: Antigen unknown. Other DNA sequences within the sample encode an identical CDR3.

Germline CDR1 reads GTSNPN; CDR2 reads SVGIG (reference sequence). There are 12 residues in the CDR3. V dropped 0 bases and J dropped 5 bases, with 7 bases sitting between them. Sample: naive CD4+ T cells sorted from blood. The subset is: CD45RA+ positively selected. The sequence was obtained from a man between 18 and 29 years old in good health. The chain carries TRBV30 and TRBJ2-5; no clear D. CDR3 in DNA: TGTGCCTGGAGTGTCCTTAGGGAGACCCAGTACTTC. It translates to CAWSVLRETQYF.